This TCR beta chain emerged from a study of CD8+CD57+ T cells in acquired aplastic anemia. About the study: Recorded DNA amounts for sorted CD4+ and CD8+ cells had an average of 3.2 ug.

Those patients picked for sequencing had displayed CD8+CD57+ cell expansion on flow cytometry. Patients had undergone no therapy by the time their blood was sampled. In germline, CDR1 is DFQATT, CDR2 SNEGSKA (reference sequence). V was clipped by 5 bases and J by 3 bases; unmatched bases: 6. The CDR3 loop spans 15 amino acids. Profiles of TCR beta VDJ and CDR3 were generated from a genomic DNA template. TCRdb re-called the reads through MiXCR, storing one row per CDR3 protein. The sample shows about 160,000 distinct CDR3 sequences, 70% to 80% of them seen only once. Comments on this clonotype: What it recognizes is unknown.

Study conclusions and caveats: Overlapping CD8+ CDR3 repertoires of patients and controls contained some 30 shared sequences.

The sequenced material came from sorted CD4+, CD8+, or CD8+CD57+ T cells (not recorded which) from PBMCs. The rearrangement joins TRBV20-1 to TRBJ2-3; 12 bases map to TRBD2. This receptor was taken from a human donor with aplastic anemia. The CDR3 sequence: CSARLAGVETDTQYF. CDR3 coding DNA: TGCAGTGCTCGACTAGCGGGAGTGGAGACAGATACGCAGTATTTT.